This paragraph covers one TCR beta chain sequence. This sample was taken from a study of blood T cell repertoires in COVID-19. Data came from immunoSEQ multiplex PCR; TCRdb stores just in-frame clones and leaves some out. The sample has 150,000 to 200,000 clones, around nine tenths seen once. The CDR3 runs to 12 residues. The V end was cut by 9 bases, the J end by 5 bases, with 13 bases between. The sample comprised peripheral blood. This clonotype was obtained from a man aged 18 to 30 with active or convalescent COVID-19. This rearrangement joins TRBV23-1 to TRBJ1-1; D might be TRBD1 (5 bases). TRBV23-1 is reported as an ORF; its role is uncertain. The DNA for the CDR3 is TGCGCCAGTCTATGGGGCGAAACTGAAGCTTTCTTT. Amino acid sequence: CASLWGETEAFF.